These 10 T cell receptor beta chains originate from one sample sequenced in a study of T cell responses to AZD1222 COVID-19 vaccine. Sequencing used immunoSEQ multiplex PCR; TCRdb keeps in-frame clones, though not all of them. The repertoire holds 80,000 to 100,000 clones, with 80% to 90% as singletons. This sample comprised peripheral blood, obtained on day 0 of AZD1222 vaccination. The receptors here all came from an adult in good health.

Worth noting for this clone: Other nucleotide sequences from this sample produce the same CDR3. The rearrangement uses TRBV5-1 and TRBJ2-1; 8 bases fit TRBD2. The germline V gene encodes CDR1 SGHRS and CDR2 YFSETQ. V dropped 4 bases and J dropped 0; count of bases not matched to a gene: 3. The CDR3 runs 15 residues. This chain's CDR3 is CASSPSGGSYNEQFF. CDR3 coding DNA: TGCGCCAGCAGCCCCAGCGGGGGCTCCTACAATGAGCAGTTCTTC.

This clone came up once. The V gene is TRBV5-1, the J gene TRBJ1-4; TRBD1 matches 7 bases. Unmatched junction bases numbered 3, after V lost 0 bases and J lost 7 bases. CDR1 and CDR2 from the germline V gene are SGHRS and YFSETQ. CDR3 size: 14 residues. CDR3 bases: TGCGCCAGCAGCTTGGGAACAGGGGCTGAAAAACTGTTTTTT. This translates into CASSLGTGAEKLFF. Variable domain in full (rest from reference TRBV5-1 and TRBJ1-4): KAGVTQTPRYLIKTRGQQVTLSCSPISGHRSVSWYQQTPGQGLQFLFEYFSETQRNKGNFPGRFSGRQFSNSRSEMNVSTLELGDSALYLCASSLGTGAEKLFFGSGTQLSVL.

The CDR3 DNA reads TGTGCCAGCTCACCAGACGGAGGCGGCTATGGCTACACCTTC. The encoded protein is CASSPDGGGYGYTF. This chain connects TRBV18 to TRBJ1-2; D not certain. Trimming stripped 2 bases from V and 4 bases from J, with 11 bases between. The CDR3 is 14 residues long. Germline V gene lookup returns CDR1 KGHSH and CDR2 LQKENI.

The V and J genes are TRBV27 and TRBJ2-7; tentatively, D is TRBD2 (6 bases). Germline assignment: CDR1 MNHEY and CDR2 SMNVEV (reference sequence). CDR3 length equals 15 residues. Trimming removed 4 bases at V and 1 base at J, with 14 bases between. The CDR3 DNA sequence: TGTGCCAGCAGTTCCGGAGGGGCGGGGTCCTACGAGCAGTACTTC. Its translation is CASSSGGAGSYEQYF.

This clone was detected a few times. The chain has TRBV11-3 and TRBJ2-1; no reliable D call. The CDR3 contains 15 residues. V lost 2 bases and J 4 bases, leaving 12 bases between the germline ends. The V gene's germline CDR1 is SGHNT and CDR2 YENEEA. CDR3 protein: CASSLRNSPYNEQFF. CDR3 DNA sequence: TGTGCCAGCAGCTTACGGAACTCCCCATACAATGAGCAGTTCTTC. Together with reference TRBV11-3 and TRBJ2-1, the CDR3 gives the full variable domain: EAGVVQSPRYKIIEKKQPVAFWCNPISGHNTLYWYLQNLGQGPELLIRYENEEAVDDSQLPKDRFSAERLKGVDSTLKIQPAELGDSAVYLCASSLRNSPYNEQFFGPGTRLTVL.

The chain couples TRBV12-3 or TRBV12-4 to TRBJ2-5; the match to TRBD1 covers 9 bases. The junction had 4 bases not matched to a gene; V was cut back by 6 bases and J by 5 bases. CDR3 length: 13 amino acids. The CDR3 sequence: CASRGQGRETQYF. The CDR3 region has the DNA TGTGCCAGCAGAGGACAGGGGCGGGAGACCCAGTACTTC.

The gene calls are TRBV19 and TRBJ1-5, with TRBD1 as a possible D gene (6 bases). Deletions cut 5 bases from V and 5 bases from J, with 16 bases between. This CDR3 has 15 amino acids. CDR1 LNHDA and CDR2 SQIVND come from the germline V gene (reference sequence). The CDR3: CASSVQGEGDQPQHF. CDR3 DNA sequence: TGTGCCAGTAGTGTACAGGGAGAAGGAGATCAGCCCCAGCATTTT.

The rearrangement links TRBV9 to TRBJ1-2; maybe TRBD1 (6 bases). V lost 3 bases and J lost 5, with 11 bases in between. The CDR3 spans 13 residues. The germline V gene has CDR1 SGDLS and CDR2 YYNGEE. DNA of the CDR3: TGTGCCAGCAGCGACCCCGGACAGTATGGCTACACCTTC. It specifies CASSDPGQYGYTF. Combining the CDR3 with reference TRBV9 and TRBJ1-2 gives the whole variable domain DSGVTQTPKHLITATGQRVTLRCSPRSGDLSVYWYQQSLDQGLQFLIQYYNGEERAKGNILERFSAQQFPDLHSELNLSSLELGDSALYFCASSDPGQYGYTFGSGTRLTVV.

The rearrangement links TRBV6-2 or TRBV6-3 to TRBJ2-5; the D is unclear. There are 12 residues in the CDR3. V lost 4 bases and J lost 5, with 8 bases in between. Looked up from germline, CDR1 is MNHEY and CDR2 is SVGEGT. In DNA form, the CDR3 reads TGTGCCAGCAGTTGGAGTAGGGAGACCCAGTACTTC. The encoded protein is CASSWSRETQYF.

The chain uses TRBV27 and TRBJ1-1, with 10 bases aligning to TRBD1. J lost 8 bases, V lost 5 bases, and 5 bases had no gene match. The CDR3 is made up of 13 amino acids. Per germline, CDR1 MNHEY and CDR2 SMNVEV (reference sequence). Written as DNA, the CDR3 is TGTGCCAGCAGTCCAGACAGGGGGCAGGAAGCTTTCTTT. This gives the protein CASSPDRGQEAFF.